The 22 T cell receptor beta chains reported below all come from one sample, sequenced in a study of early stage breast cancer tumors. Some clones are missing from TCRdb's copy, which holds only in-frame ones; the method was immunoSEQ multiplex PCR. Among 50,000 to 65,000 clones listed, approximately 90% were seen once. Source material: blood. These receptors were taken from a person aged 70 to 79 with breast cancer.

In DNA, the CDR3 is TGTGCCATCAGGTCCGGTGGAGGTGAGACCCAGTACTTC. It codes for CAIRSGGGETQYF. The V gene is TRBV10-3, the J gene TRBJ2-5, with a weak D call TRBD2 (5 bases). Trimming shortened V by 6 bases and J by 5 bases, and 13 bases separated the two germline ends. Germline CDR1 is ENHRY and CDR2 is SYGVKD. The CDR3 runs 13 residues.

The V gene is TRBV5-1, the J gene TRBJ2-2, with D hard to call. The CDR3 loop spans 14 amino acids. The V gene's germline CDR1 is SGHRS and CDR2 YFSETQ. The V end lost 0 bases, the J end lost 7 bases, and 10 bases lay between the germline ends. The CDR3 loop is CASSLVPRDGELFF. The CDR3, as DNA: TGCGCCAGCAGCTTGGTTCCACGAGACGGGGAGCTGTTTTTT.

J is TRBJ1-2 and V is TRBV7-6; the D is unclear. Trimming took 5 bases from V and 5 from J, leaving 9 bases between them. The CDR3 has 12 amino acids. Germline V gives CDR1 SGHVS, CDR2 FNYEAQ. CDR3 sequence (DNA): TGTGCCAGCAGCCTATCGGGGTATGGCTACACCTTC. Protein sequence: CASSLSGYGYTF.

This clone was found once. This sample also contains other DNA sequences that code for the same CDR3. The V call is TRBV6-1, the J call TRBJ1-5; possible D gene TRBD1, 5 bases. In germline, CDR1 is MNHNS, CDR2 SASEGT. V was pared by 4 bases and J by 0 bases, with 10 bases between. This CDR3 spans 15 amino acids. In nucleotides, the CDR3 is TGTGCCAGCAGTGTCGGGGGTTATAGCAATCAGCCCCAGCATTTT. Translation: CASSVGGYSNQPQHF.

This chain uses TRBV28 with TRBJ2-7, with 11 bases aligning to TRBD1. Germline V gene sequence: CDR1 MDHEN, CDR2 SYDVKM. This CDR3 region has 15 residues. The trim removed 6 bases at V and 3 bases at J, leaving 7 bases unmatched. CDR3 sequence (DNA): TGTGCCAGCAGCCCTGGACAGGGGGCTCTCTACGAGCAGTACTTC. Translation: CASSPGQGALYEQYF.

The rearrangement joins TRBV6-4 to TRBJ2-3, with 10 bases that match TRBD2. V dropped 0 bases and J dropped 8; count of bases not matched to a gene: 5. CDR3 length: 15 amino acids. Germline assignment: CDR1 MRHNA and CDR2 SNTAGT. The CDR3 spells CASSDSGAGGITQYF. The CDR3 nucleotides are TGTGCCAGCAGTGACTCGGGAGCGGGGGGGATTACGCAGTATTTT.

The rearrangement joins TRBV6-1 to TRBJ2-3; possible D gene TRBD1, 5 bases. In germline, CDR1 is MNHNS, CDR2 SASEGT. V lost 6 bases, J lost 5 bases, and 9 bases lay in between. The CDR3 covers 12 residues. The CDR3 loop reads CASRPREDTQYF. CDR3 in DNA: TGTGCCAGCAGGCCCAGGGAAGATACGCAGTATTTT.

The chain employs TRBV20-1 and TRBJ1-1, with 7 bases that match TRBD1. The length of the CDR3 is 11 residues. Per germline, CDR1 DFQATT and CDR2 SNEGSKA (reference sequence). The V and J ends lost 3 bases and 8 bases, in that order; junction bases with no gene match: 3. CDR3 amino acids: CSARADREAFF. The CDR3, as DNA: TGCAGTGCTAGGGCGGACAGGGAAGCTTTCTTT.

This chain connects TRBV4-2 to TRBJ2-1; 14 nucleotides align to TRBD2. The germline V gene has CDR1 LGHNA and CDR2 YNFKEQ. The V gene end was trimmed by 3 bases and the J gene end by 0 bases; junction bases not matched to a gene: 1. CDR3 length equals 17 residues. DNA of the CDR3: TGTGCCAGCAGCCAGGGGACTAGCGGGGGCTCCTACAATGAGCAGTTCTTC. This sequence encodes CASSQGTSGGSYNEQFF.

This chain links TRBV27 with TRBJ1-1; D is unresolved. CDR1 and CDR2 (germline): MNHEY, SMNVEV (reference sequence). This CDR3 has 14 amino acids. V lost 5 bases, J lost 4 bases, and 14 bases lay in between. The CDR3, as DNA: TGTGCCAGCAGTCCGTCCCTACAGATCACTGAAGCTTTCTTT. It specifies CASSPSLQITEAFF.

V and J are TRBV10-3 and TRBJ2-2; possibly TRBD2 for D (5 bases). The CDR3 length is 16 residues. CDR1 and CDR2 (germline): ENHRY, SYGVKD. The V end lost 8 bases, the J end lost 6 bases, and 22 bases lay between the germline ends. The CDR3 protein is CAIGERGRRNSGELFF. CDR3 bases: TGTGCCATCGGAGAGAGAGGAAGGAGGAATTCCGGGGAGCTGTTTTTT.

The chain links TRBV7-8 to TRBJ2-5; D might be TRBD2 (5 bases). Trimming stripped 4 bases from V and 5 bases from J, with 14 bases between. Per germline, CDR1 SGHVS and CDR2 FQNEAQ. The CDR3 is 14 amino acids. The CDR3 here is CASSSGTRMETQYF. Written as DNA, the CDR3 is TGTGCCAGCAGCTCGGGAACTAGAATGGAGACCCAGTACTTC.

V and J are TRBV15 and TRBJ1-1, with 9 bases aligning to TRBD1. V was clipped by 2 bases and J by 3 bases; unmatched bases: 16. The CDR3 has 19 amino acids. CDR1 LNHNV and CDR2 YYDKDF come from the germline V gene (reference sequence). CDR3 nucleotide sequence: TGTGCCACCAGCAGATCGTATCAACAGGGGGCGTCGGTGGACACTGAAGCTTTCTTT. This translates into CATSRSYQQGASVDTEAFF.

The CDR3 sequence: CASGLSQKNTEAFF. The CDR3 nucleotides are TGTGCTAGTGGTTTGAGTCAGAAGAACACTGAAGCTTTCTTT. The rearrangement links TRBV12-5 to TRBJ1-1; D not resolved. V was shortened by 2 bases and J by 1 base, with 8 bases between the two germline ends. The CDR3 loop spans 14 amino acids. CDR1 and CDR2 (germline): LGHNT, FRNRAP.

This clone was found once. The chain links TRBV5-6 to TRBJ2-7; D is ambiguous. There are 12 residues in the CDR3. The ends were cut back, 2 bases at V and 2 bases at J, with 5 bases in the middle. CDR1 SGHDT and CDR2 YYEEEE come from the germline V gene. The CDR3 loop is CASSFSPYEQYF. CDR3 in DNA: TGTGCCAGCAGCTTTAGTCCCTACGAGCAGTACTTC.

The gene calls are TRBV4-2 and TRBJ2-5; D is possibly TRBD2 (5 bases). V lost 1 base and J lost 4, with 10 bases in between. Germline lookup yields CDR1 LGHNA and CDR2 YNFKEQ. The CDR3 length is 14 residues. In nucleotides, the CDR3 is TGTGCCAGCAGCCAAGTGGGAGTGACAGAGACCCAGTACTTC. Translation gives CASSQVGVTETQYF.

The rearrangement joins TRBV29-1 to TRBJ1-1, with D possibly being TRBD1 (5 bases). Germline V gene lookup returns CDR1 SQVTM and CDR2 ANQGSEA. The V end was cut by 6 bases, the J end by 9 bases, with 23 bases between. This CDR3 contains 14 residues. For the CDR3, the DNA is TGCAGCGTCTCTATCTCGACAGCCTTAACACAAGCTTTCTTT. This sequence encodes CSVSISTALTQAFF.

The CDR3 here is CATSRPGQGRQLFF. CDR3 DNA: TGTGCCACCAGCAGACCTGGACAGGGAAGGCAACTGTTTTTT. V is TRBV15 and J is TRBJ1-4; 8 bases fit TRBD1. J was trimmed by 12 bases and V by 2 bases; bases with no gene match: 8. CDR1 and CDR2 from the germline V gene are LNHNV and YYDKDF (reference sequence). The CDR3 is 14 residues long.

The chain has TRBV7-3 and TRBJ2-7; 8 bases align to TRBD1. J gave up 2 bases and V 5 bases, and 5 bases lay outside the gene matches. The CDR3 runs 14 residues. Germline assignment: CDR1 SGHTA and CDR2 FQGTGA. In DNA, the CDR3 is TGTGCCAGCAGCCCCGGACAGGGACCCTACGAGCAGTACTTC. It translates to CASSPGQGPYEQYF.

This chain connects TRBV5-1 to TRBJ2-7, with a weak D call TRBD2 (6 bases). Looked up from germline, CDR1 is SGHRS and CDR2 is YFSETQ. There are 14 residues in the CDR3. The germline V and J ends were trimmed by 0 bases and 4 bases, with 11 bases remaining between them. The DNA of the CDR3 is TGCGCCAGCAGCTTGGCGGGGGTGGCGTACGAGCAGTACTTC. It translates to CASSLAGVAYEQYF. The complete variable domain, with remaining parts taken from reference TRBV5-1 and TRBJ2-7, reads KAGVTQTPRYLIKTRGQQVTLSCSPISGHRSVSWYQQTPGQGLQFLFEYFSETQRNKGNFPGRFSGRQFSNSRSEMNVSTLELGDSALYLCASSLAGVAYEQYFGPGTRLTVT.

The chain recombines TRBV5-1 with TRBJ1-3; perhaps TRBD1 as D (5 bases). The V end lost 1 base, the J end lost 0 bases, and 11 bases lay between the germline ends. The germline CDR1 and CDR2 sequences are SGHRS and YFSETQ. The CDR3 has 16 residues. The CDR3 spells CASSLSSGISGNTIYF. CDR3 coding DNA: TGCGCCAGCAGCTTGAGTTCAGGGATCTCTGGAAACACCATATATTTT.

The chain employs TRBV27 and TRBJ1-1, with 9 bases fitting TRBD1. CDR1 and CDR2 (germline): MNHEY, SMNVEV (reference sequence). The V and J ends lost 5 bases and 4 bases, in that order; junction bases with no gene match: 14. The CDR3 extends over 17 amino acids. CDR3 in DNA: TGTGCCAGCAGTCTATATACCGGGACAGGGAGGAGCACTGAAGCTTTCTTT. Encoded protein: CASSLYTGTGRSTEAFF.